Sequencing of this T cell receptor (beta chain) was carried out in a study of shared clonotypes between healthy human individuals. The data were produced by immunoSEQ multiplex PCR, yet TCRdb's version contains in-frame clones alone and is incomplete. Of around 1.5 million clones listed, 98% were seen once; the top ten hold about 0.4%. As concerns this clone: This sample includes further DNA sequences coding for the same CDR3.

The germline CDR1 and CDR2 sequences are SGHKS and YYEKEE (reference sequence). The CDR3 sequence is 13 residues long. Trimming cost V 0 bases and J 4 bases, with 4 bases left between them. This sequence was found in a man between 25 and 39 years old in good health. Material for sequencing was naive CD4+ T cells sorted from blood. The subset was: CD45RA+ positively selected. The rearrangement joins TRBV5-5 to TRBJ2-2; D is ambiguous. The CDR3 here is CASSLGVTGELFF. CDR3 nucleotide sequence: TGTGCCAGCAGCTTGGGGGTCACCGGGGAGCTGTTTTTT.